A selection of T cell receptor beta chains follows, all from one sample in a study of T cells in Graves' hyperthyroidism and ophthalmopathy. TCRdb re-called the multiplex PCR reads with MiXCR, one entry per CDR3 protein. The sample yields 500,000 to 750,000 distinct CDR3 sequences, 15% to 17% seen once. The sample was blood. The receptors shown here come from a woman aged 25 to 45 with Graves' hyperthyroidism. Each CDR3 is given with its conserved first and last residue. The D gene is left open where the match is weak. Clone size is stated in some rows and not others, as once, few, many or a class when expanded.

d_call: .
j_call: TRBJ1-6
v_call: TRBV18
clone_size: many
cdr3_aa: CASSPQTGYNSPLHF
cdr3_nt: TGTGCCAGCTCACCCCAGACAGGATATAATTCACCCCTCCACTTT

d_call: TRBD1
j_call: TRBJ2-7
v_call: TRBV19
clone_size: .
cdr3_aa: CASSEPGTGFEQYF
cdr3_nt: TGTGCCAGTAGTGAACCCGGGACAGGGTTCGAGCAGTACTTC

d_call: .
j_call: TRBJ2-7
v_call: TRBV5-1
clone_size: many
cdr3_aa: CASSITGTFSYEQYF
cdr3_nt: TGCGCCAGCAGCATTACCGGGACATTTTCCTACGAGCAGTACTTC

d_call: .
j_call: TRBJ2-3
v_call: TRBV3-1
clone_size: many
cdr3_aa: CASSQAIESTDTQYF
cdr3_nt: TGTGCCAGCAGCCAAGCTATCGAAAGCACAGATACGCAGTATTTT

d_call: .
j_call: TRBJ1-2
v_call: TRBV12-3/TRBV12-4
clone_size: many
cdr3_aa: CASRSGENGYTF
cdr3_nt: TGTGCCAGCAGATCTGGGGAAAATGGCTACACCTTC

d_call: TRBD2
j_call: TRBJ2-3
v_call: TRBV19
clone_size: few
cdr3_aa: CASSIRGLTSGTDTQYF
cdr3_nt: TGTGCCAGTAGTATTAGGGGGCTGACTAGCGGGACAGATACGCAGTATTTT

d_call: TRBD2
j_call: TRBJ2-7
v_call: TRBV20-1
clone_size: many
cdr3_aa: CSARTGLADHEQYF
cdr3_nt: TGCAGTGCTAGAACGGGACTAGCGGACCACGAGCAGTACTTC

d_call: .
j_call: TRBJ2-1
v_call: TRBV2
clone_size: many
cdr3_aa: CASSEGLYNEQFF
cdr3_nt: TGTGCCAGCAGTGAAGGGCTTTACAATGAGCAGTTCTTC

d_call: .
j_call: TRBJ1-6
v_call: TRBV20-1
clone_size: many
cdr3_aa: CSAREGAPGSSPLHF
cdr3_nt: TGCAGTGCTAGAGAAGGGGCCCCGGGGAGTTCACCCCTCCACTTT

d_call: .
j_call: TRBJ2-5
v_call: TRBV5-6
clone_size: many
cdr3_aa: CASSLYQDRETQYF
cdr3_nt: TGTGCCAGCAGCTTGTACCAGGATAGGGAGACCCAGTACTTC

d_call: .
j_call: TRBJ1-1
v_call: TRBV5-5
clone_size: many
cdr3_aa: CATERQMNTEAFF
cdr3_nt: TGTGCCACAGAAAGACAGATGAACACTGAAGCTTTCTTT

d_call: .
j_call: TRBJ1-1
v_call: TRBV19
clone_size: .
cdr3_aa: CASSIDNWGSEAFF
cdr3_nt: TGTGCCAGTAGTATAGATAATTGGGGTAGTGAAGCTTTCTTT

d_call: .
j_call: TRBJ1-1
v_call: TRBV5-1
clone_size: .
cdr3_aa: CASSSDKNTEAFF
cdr3_nt: TGCGCCAGCAGTTCCGACAAGAACACTGAAGCTTTCTTT

d_call: TRBD2
j_call: TRBJ2-1
v_call: TRBV29-1
clone_size: .
cdr3_aa: CSVGIAGGLRSYNEQFF
cdr3_nt: TGCAGCGTTGGTATAGCGGGAGGGCTCCGATCCTACAATGAGCAGTTCTTC

d_call: .
j_call: TRBJ2-7
v_call: TRBV12-3/TRBV12-4
clone_size: many
cdr3_aa: CASSPGGLTAYEQYF
cdr3_nt: TGTGCCAGCAGTCCTGGGGGACTGACGGCCTACGAGCAGTACTTC

d_call: TRBD2
j_call: TRBJ2-7
v_call: TRBV3-1
clone_size: .
cdr3_aa: CASSPVAGGDEQYF
cdr3_nt: TGTGCCAGCAGCCCCGTAGCGGGAGGGGACGAGCAGTACTTC

d_call: .
j_call: TRBJ2-7
v_call: TRBV11-2
clone_size: many
cdr3_aa: CASSLATKDKSYEQYF
cdr3_nt: TGTGCCAGCAGCTTAGCCACCAAGGACAAATCCTACGAGCAGTACTTC

d_call: TRBD2
j_call: TRBJ2-3
v_call: TRBV7-3
clone_size: many
cdr3_aa: CASSTQAGVTDTQYF
cdr3_nt: TGTGCCAGCAGCACTCAAGCGGGAGTTACAGATACGCAGTATTTT

d_call: TRBD1
j_call: TRBJ1-5
v_call: TRBV12-3/TRBV12-4
clone_size: many
cdr3_aa: CASSRTGAGQPQHF
cdr3_nt: TGTGCCAGCAGTCGTACAGGGGCGGGTCAGCCCCAGCATTTT

d_call: .
j_call: TRBJ2-1
v_call: TRBV6-2/TRBV6-3
clone_size: .
cdr3_aa: CASSYRAGRNEQFF
cdr3_nt: TGTGCCAGCAGTTACAGGGCGGGAAGGAATGAGCAGTTCTTC

d_call: .
j_call: TRBJ1-1
v_call: TRBV12-5
clone_size: many
cdr3_aa: CASGLVVGATEAFF
cdr3_nt: TGTGCTAGTGGTTTAGTGGTAGGGGCCACTGAAGCTTTCTTT

d_call: .
j_call: TRBJ2-3
v_call: TRBV5-1
clone_size: .
cdr3_aa: CASSTTRGPGDTQYF
cdr3_nt: TGCGCCAGCAGCACGACACGGGGTCCCGGAGATACGCAGTATTTT

d_call: TRBD2
j_call: TRBJ2-5
v_call: TRBV20-1
clone_size: many
cdr3_aa: CSARDLAGETQYF
cdr3_nt: TGCAGTGCTAGAGACCTAGCGGGAGAGACCCAGTACTTC

d_call: TRBD1
j_call: TRBJ2-7
v_call: TRBV6-5
clone_size: few
cdr3_aa: CASSYSREVEGQPTTYEQYF
cdr3_nt: TGTGCCAGCAGTTACTCGCGAGAAGTAGAGGGACAGCCTACTACCTACGAGCAGTACTTC

d_call: .
j_call: TRBJ1-1
v_call: TRBV19
clone_size: .
cdr3_aa: CASSAKLNTEAFF
cdr3_nt: TGTGCCAGTAGTGCCAAATTGAACACTGAAGCTTTCTTT

d_call: TRBD1
j_call: TRBJ2-7
v_call: TRBV27
clone_size: many
cdr3_aa: CASSWSGRGPYEQYF
cdr3_nt: TGTGCCAGCAGTTGGTCGGGCAGGGGGCCCTACGAGCAGTACTTC

d_call: TRBD1
j_call: TRBJ2-7
v_call: TRBV30
clone_size: many
cdr3_aa: CAWNRQGFVYEQYF
cdr3_nt: TGTGCCTGGAATAGACAGGGTTTTGTCTACGAGCAGTACTTC

d_call: .
j_call: TRBJ1-5
v_call: TRBV20-1
clone_size: few
cdr3_aa: CSARDEQYRSNQPQHF
cdr3_nt: TGCAGTGCTAGAGATGAACAGTATAGAAGCAATCAGCCCCAGCATTTT

d_call: .
j_call: TRBJ2-7
v_call: TRBV28
clone_size: many
cdr3_aa: CASSFGQTPYEQYF
cdr3_nt: TGTGCCAGCAGTTTTGGCCAGACACCCTACGAGCAGTACTTC

d_call: .
j_call: TRBJ2-7
v_call: TRBV7-9
clone_size: .
cdr3_aa: CASSKPNSYEQYF
cdr3_nt: TGTGCCAGCAGCAAACCCAACTCCTACGAGCAGTACTTC

d_call: TRBD2
j_call: TRBJ2-3
v_call: TRBV12-3/TRBV12-4
clone_size: few
cdr3_aa: CASTLAGGLDTQYF
cdr3_nt: TGTGCCAGCACCCTAGCGGGAGGCCTGGATACGCAGTATTTT

d_call: TRBD2
j_call: TRBJ2-7
v_call: TRBV20-1
clone_size: .
cdr3_aa: CSAPDTSGSWVEQYF
cdr3_nt: TGCAGTGCTCCAGATACTAGCGGGAGCTGGGTCGAGCAGTACTTC

d_call: TRBD2
j_call: TRBJ2-7
v_call: TRBV11-2
clone_size: few
cdr3_aa: CASSLAPSGRAYEQYF
cdr3_nt: TGTGCCAGCAGCTTAGCCCCCAGCGGGAGAGCTTACGAGCAGTACTTC

d_call: TRBD2
j_call: TRBJ2-2
v_call: TRBV7-3
clone_size: .
cdr3_aa: CASSTSGTSVTGELFF
cdr3_nt: TGTGCCAGCAGCACCTCCGGGACTAGCGTAACCGGGGAGCTGTTTTTT

d_call: TRBD2
j_call: TRBJ2-1
v_call: TRBV5-1
clone_size: many
cdr3_aa: CASSLSSGYNEQFF
cdr3_nt: TGCGCCAGCAGCTTATCTAGCGGTTACAATGAGCAGTTCTTC

d_call: .
j_call: TRBJ2-5
v_call: TRBV18
clone_size: many
cdr3_aa: CASSPQTDQETQYF
cdr3_nt: TGTGCCAGCTCACCACAGACTGACCAAGAGACCCAGTACTTC

d_call: .
j_call: TRBJ2-7
v_call: TRBV7-9
clone_size: many
cdr3_aa: CASSPQEGLSYEQYF
cdr3_nt: TGTGCCAGCAGCCCCCAGGAGGGCCTCTCCTACGAGCAGTACTTC

d_call: .
j_call: TRBJ2-7
v_call: TRBV28
clone_size: .
cdr3_aa: CASSQGSVSRAPYEQYF
cdr3_nt: TGTGCCAGCAGTCAAGGGTCGGTCAGTAGGGCTCCCTACGAGCAGTACTTC

d_call: TRBD2
j_call: TRBJ2-7
v_call: TRBV14
clone_size: few
cdr3_aa: CASSLRDYPLGEQYF
cdr3_nt: TGTGCCAGCAGCCTACGGGACTATCCCTTGGGTGAGCAGTACTTC

d_call: .
j_call: TRBJ2-3
v_call: TRBV29-1
clone_size: many
cdr3_aa: CSARLGGSITDTQYF
cdr3_nt: TGCAGCGCTAGACTAGGGGGCAGTATCACAGATACGCAGTATTTT

d_call: TRBD2
j_call: TRBJ2-7
v_call: TRBV20-1
clone_size: .
cdr3_aa: CSASRTSGSSTYEQYF
cdr3_nt: TGCAGTGCTAGCCGGACTAGCGGGAGTTCAACCTACGAGCAGTACTTC

d_call: .
j_call: TRBJ2-2
v_call: TRBV7-9
clone_size: few
cdr3_aa: CASVTGELFF
cdr3_nt: TGTGCCAGCGTCACCGGGGAGCTGTTTTTT

d_call: TRBD2
j_call: TRBJ2-7
v_call: TRBV6-1
clone_size: many
cdr3_aa: CASSRTSVGHEQYF
cdr3_nt: TGTGCCAGCAGTAGGACTAGCGTTGGCCACGAGCAGTACTTC

d_call: TRBD1
j_call: TRBJ1-6
v_call: TRBV4-2
clone_size: .
cdr3_aa: CASSQDWGQNSPLHF
cdr3_nt: TGTGCCAGCAGCCAAGACTGGGGACAGAATTCACCCCTCCACTTT

d_call: TRBD2
j_call: TRBJ2-5
v_call: TRBV7-9
clone_size: few
cdr3_aa: CASSQTRTSGKQETQYF
cdr3_nt: TGTGCCAGCAGCCAAACGCGGACTAGCGGGAAACAAGAGACCCAGTACTTC